Presented here are 28 T cell receptor beta chains from one specimen sequenced in a study of T cells in localized non-small cell lung cancer (TCRdb year 2020). The receptor library was made with the immunoSEQ multiplex PCR assay. This immuneACCESS table, as held by TCRdb, lists in-frame sequences with V and J called but not all clones. Of the missing ones, under half trace to an unresolved V gene in checked studies; the others have no known cause. The sample table shows tens of thousands of clones, and almost 85% are seen once. The top ten constitute 13% of the sample. The input for sequencing was peripheral blood, taken before any cancer treatment. Receptors were obtained from a female donor older than 55 with stage I lung adenocarcinoma.

In this sample, this clone turned up once. The J gene is TRBJ2-5, the V gene TRBV2; 7 positions agree with TRBD1. This CDR3 contains 15 residues. The germline CDR1 and CDR2 sequences are SNHLY and FYNNEI. The junction had 9 bases not matched to a gene; V was cut back by 7 bases and J by 1 base. CDR3 protein: CASTRDRVSQETQYF. DNA for the CDR3: TGTGCCAGCACCCGGGACAGAGTAAGCCAAGAGACCCAGTACTTC. Together with reference TRBV2 and TRBJ2-5, the CDR3 gives the full variable domain: EPEVTQTPSHQVTQMGQEVILRCVPISNHLYFYWYRQILGQKVEFLVSFYNNEISEKSEIFDDQFSVERPDGSNFTLKIRSTKLEDSAMYFCASTRDRVSQETQYFGPGTRLLVL.

The chain is built from TRBV10-1 and TRBJ1-6, with D perhaps matching TRBD1 (6 bases). The CDR3 has 12 residues. CDR1 and CDR2 from the germline V gene are WNHNN and SYGVQD (reference sequence). Trimming removed 5 bases at V and 11 bases at J, with 10 bases between. DNA of the CDR3: TGCGCCAGCAGTCTCAGGGGAACACCCCTCCACTTT. This codes for CASSLRGTPLHF.

CDR3 region: CASSPTSGSMDTQYF. The CDR3 DNA follows: TGTGCCAGCAGCCCAACTAGCGGGAGTATGGATACGCAGTATTTT. The chain uses TRBV7-9 and TRBJ2-3, with TRBD2 identical over 11 bases. V shed 5 bases, J shed 6 bases, and the junction held 7 bases outside the gene matches. Germline V gene data show CDR1 as SEHNR and CDR2 as FQNEAQ (reference sequence). The CDR3 loop spans 15 amino acids.

The chain joins TRBV9 to TRBJ1-1, with D perhaps matching TRBD1 (5 bases). The CDR3 extends over 15 amino acids. Germline CDR1 reads SGDLS; CDR2 reads YYNGEE. Deletions cut 0 bases from V and 2 bases from J, with 11 bases between. The CDR3 nucleotides are TGTGCCAGCAGCGTAGGACAGCTGCGAAACACTGAAGCTTTCTTT. Amino acid sequence: CASSVGQLRNTEAFF.

The chain joins TRBV6-1 to TRBJ1-1; no definite D call. Trimming cost V 3 bases and J 6 bases, with 17 bases left between them. The germline CDR1 and CDR2 sequences are MNHNS and SASEGT. The CDR3 runs to 15 residues. The CDR3: CASSDGNTLVAEAFF. The CDR3 DNA reads TGTGCCAGCAGTGACGGGAATACCCTTGTCGCTGAAGCTTTCTTT.

This chain uses TRBV25-1 with TRBJ1-1; no clear D. Germline lookup yields CDR1 MGHDK and CDR2 SYGVNS. Trimming removed 6 bases from V and 0 bases from J, with 5 bases in between. The CDR3 has 12 amino acids. This chain's CDR3 is CASRHMNTEAFF. The CDR3 DNA reads TGTGCCAGCAGACATATGAACACTGAAGCTTTCTTT.

CDR3 nucleotide sequence: TGTGCCAGCAGTTGGACAGGGCAAGAGACCCAGTACTTC. Translated, it gives CASSWTGQETQYF. This sequence joins TRBV6-1 and TRBJ2-5; TRBD1 aligns across 8 bases. Germline-derived CDR1 and CDR2 are MNHNS and SASEGT. Trimming took 5 bases from V and 2 from J; bases not matched to a gene: 1. This CDR3 is 13 amino acids long.

The chain joins TRBV7-9 to TRBJ2-1, with D perhaps matching TRBD1 or TRBD2 (5 bases each). V shed 5 bases and J shed 4 bases, with 18 bases lying between them. In germline, CDR1 is SEHNR, CDR2 FQNEAQ (reference sequence). The CDR3 sequence is 16 residues long. The CDR3 region is CASSKVVGVRYNEQFF. For the CDR3, the DNA is TGTGCCAGCAGCAAGGTTGTGGGGGTCAGGTACAATGAGCAGTTCTTC.

This clone showed up just a few times. The CDR3 is CATRDRSNSPLHF. CDR3 DNA: TGTGCCACCCGCGACAGATCTAATTCACCCCTCCACTTT. The rearrangement links TRBV5-4 to TRBJ1-6; possible D gene TRBD1, 5 bases. The CDR3 runs to 13 residues. V lost 9 bases, J lost 6 bases, and 13 bases lay in between. CDR1 is SGHNT, CDR2 YYREEE, per germline (reference sequence). The full variable domain, with the rest looked up from reference TRBV5-4 and TRBJ1-6, is ETGVTQSPTHLIKTRGQQVTLRCSSQSGHNTVSWYQQALGQGPQFIFQYYREEENGRGNFPPRFSGLQFPNYSSELNVNALELDDSALYLCATRDRSNSPLHFGNGTRLTVT.

The chain has TRBV6-6 and TRBJ2-3; D unclear. Germline CDR1 and CDR2: MNHNY and SVGAGI (reference sequence). The V and J ends lost 6 bases and 7 bases respectively, with 11 bases between them. The CDR3 spans 12 residues. The CDR3 region has the DNA TGTGCCAGCAGACCCAAAGGGAATACGCAGTATTTT. It specifies CASRPKGNTQYF.

A single count supports this clone. This chain connects TRBV7-9 to TRBJ2-1; D is undetermined. Germline V gene sequence: CDR1 SEHNR, CDR2 FQNEAQ (reference sequence). The CDR3 has 15 amino acids. V was clipped by 1 base and J by 7 bases, with 14 bases between them. CDR3 region: CASSLGSVWGNEQFF. CDR3 DNA: TGTGCCAGCAGCTTAGGGAGTGTCTGGGGAAATGAGCAGTTCTTC.

This clone has a handful of counts. This chain joins TRBV19 and TRBJ1-6; no reliable D call. CDR1 is LNHDA and CDR2 is SQIVND in the germline V gene (reference sequence). Trimming removed 6 bases at V and 3 bases at J, with 12 bases between. CDR3 length: 15 residues. The CDR3 protein is CASSKSEIYNSPLHF. The CDR3 DNA sequence: TGTGCCAGTAGCAAATCGGAAATCTATAATTCACCCCTCCACTTT.

This clone was seen only a few times. This rearrangement joins TRBV27 to TRBJ1-1; 8 bases map to TRBD1. The CDR3 runs to 14 residues. After removal of 4 bases from V and 6 bases from J, the junction contained 7 bases not matched to a gene. CDR1 and CDR2 (germline): MNHEY, SMNVEV (reference sequence). The CDR3 loop is CASSSGQGRAEAFF. The CDR3 DNA follows: TGTGCCAGCAGTTCTGGACAGGGTAGGGCTGAAGCTTTCTTT.

The chain couples TRBV11-2 to TRBJ2-2; D is unresolved. This CDR3 region has 12 residues. Trimming pared 1 base from V and 6 bases from J, leaving 3 bases between. Germline CDR1 SGHAT, CDR2 FQNNGV. The DNA of the CDR3 is TGTGCCAGCAGCTTAGTTCCCGGGGAGCTGTTTTTT. Its protein is CASSLVPGELFF.

The rearrangement joins TRBV29-1 to TRBJ1-1, with D possibly TRBD1 on 6 matching bases. V lost 5 bases to trimming and J lost 1 base, with 11 bases between them. The CDR3 spans 13 residues. In germline, CDR1 is SQVTM, CDR2 ANQGSEA. This chain's CDR3 is CSVQDSPNTEAFF. As DNA, the CDR3 is TGCAGCGTTCAGGACAGCCCGAACACTGAAGCTTTCTTT.

The rearrangement uses TRBV27 and TRBJ2-6; TRBD2 agrees at 10 bases. With 7 bases clipped from V and 1 base from J, the junction kept 7 bases outside the gene matches. Per the germline V gene, CDR1 is MNHEY and CDR2 is SMNVEV (reference sequence). The CDR3 is 17 residues long. The CDR3 nucleotides read TGTGCCAGCACCGTCCTAGCGGGGGCATCTGGGGCCAACGTCCTGACTTTC. Translation: CASTVLAGASGANVLTF. The whole variable domain, remainder taken from reference TRBV27 and TRBJ2-6, is EAQVTQNPRYLITVTGKKLTVTCSQNMNHEYMSWYRQDPGLGLRQIYYSMNVEVTDKGDVPEGYKVSRKEKRNFPLILESPSPNQTSLYFCASTVLAGASGANVLTFGAGSRLTVL.

This chain uses TRBV25-1 with TRBJ2-5, with D perhaps matching TRBD1 (6 bases). The CDR3 runs 11 residues. CDR1 is MGHDK, CDR2 SYGVNS, per germline. Trimming removed 6 bases at V and 4 bases at J, with 6 bases between. CDR3 coding DNA: TGTGCCAGCAGCAGGGGAGAGACCCAGTACTTC. It encodes CASSRGETQYF.

This clone appeared once. The CDR3 region is CASSRADNYGYTF. CDR3 in DNA: TGTGCCAGCAGCAGGGCAGACAACTATGGCTACACCTTC. The chain uses TRBV6-5 and TRBJ1-2; a possible D gene is TRBD1 (5 bases). The V and J ends lost 6 bases and 2 bases respectively, with 10 bases between them. Germline CDR1 reads MNHEY; CDR2 reads SVGAGI. This CDR3 is built from 13 residues.

The chain has TRBV4-2 and TRBJ1-2; D remains ambiguous. Germline V gene data show CDR1 as LGHNA and CDR2 as YNFKEQ. V lost 0 bases to trimming and J lost 5 bases, with 7 bases between them. The CDR3 covers 13 residues. In nucleotides, the CDR3 is TGTGCCAGCAGCCAAGATCCCAGGTATGGCTACACCTTC. This gives the protein CASSQDPRYGYTF.

V usage is TRBV5-5 and J usage is TRBJ1-2; weak D call: TRBD1 (5 bases). The germline V gene encodes CDR1 SGHKS and CDR2 YYEKEE (reference sequence). V lost 4 bases and J 0 bases, leaving 13 bases between the germline ends. The CDR3 is 15 residues long. The DNA for the CDR3 is TGTGCCAGCAGCCAGGGCCGAGTAGCTAACTATGGCTACACCTTC. The encoded protein is CASSQGRVANYGYTF.

This clone was counted only a few times. The chain uses TRBV6-5 and TRBJ2-7; a weak D match, TRBD1 (6 bases). V was trimmed by 0 bases and J by 0 bases, leaving 12 bases between them. The germline V gene has CDR1 MNHEY and CDR2 SVGAGI. The CDR3 length is 16 residues. The CDR3 region has the DNA TGTGCCAGCAGTTACTCGGGGGACACCAACTCCTACGAGCAGTACTTC. Translating gives CASSYSGDTNSYEQYF.

The chain carries TRBV7-9 and TRBJ1-2; 7 bases fit TRBD1. The germline CDR1 and CDR2 sequences are SEHNR and FQNEAQ (reference sequence). The CDR3 has 14 amino acids. With V trimmed by 6 bases and J by 4 bases, 8 bases remained unmatched. CDR3 DNA: TGTGCCAGCAGTCCGACAGGGCCTGGCTATGGCTACACCTTC. This sequence encodes CASSPTGPGYGYTF.

The chain is built from TRBV2 and TRBJ1-3, with 8 bases aligning to TRBD1. This CDR3 spans 14 amino acids. V dropped 10 bases and J dropped 2; count of bases not matched to a gene: 7. Germline V gives CDR1 SNHLY, CDR2 FYNNEI. CDR3 in amino acids: CATLVRGPGNTIYF. The CDR3 coding sequence is TGTGCCACTTTGGTCAGGGGGCCTGGAAACACCATATATTTT.

The CDR3 DNA is TGCGCCAGCGGAACTAGCGGGAATGGTCAAGAGACCCAGTACTTC. This sequence encodes CASGTSGNGQETQYF. This chain links TRBV5-1 with TRBJ2-5; 10 bases align to TRBD2. Germline CDR1 SGHRS, CDR2 YFSETQ. Trimming cost V 7 bases and J 2 bases; bases outside gene matches: 8. The CDR3 is 15 residues long.

V gene TRBV7-2 combines with J gene TRBJ2-1; 12 nucleotides agree with TRBD2. The length of the CDR3 is 16 residues. The ends lost 1 base at V and 12 bases at J; junction bases unmatched: 10. Germline CDR1 SGHTA, CDR2 FQGNSA. Here the CDR3 reads CASSLGTLAGGRVQFF. The CDR3 bases are TGTGCCAGCAGCTTAGGAACCCTAGCGGGGGGGAGAGTGCAGTTCTTC. Complete variable domain (other parts from reference TRBV7-2 and TRBJ2-1): GAGVSQSPSNKVTEKGKDVELRCDPISGHTALYWYRQSLGQGLEFLIYFQGNSAPDKSGLPSDRFSAERTGGSVSTLTIQRTQQEDSAVYLCASSLGTLAGGRVQFFGPGTRLTVL.

J is TRBJ1-2 and V is TRBV5-6, with 7 bases lining up with TRBD1. After removal of 2 bases from V and 4 bases from J, the junction contained 14 bases not matched to a gene. This CDR3 region has 17 residues. Germline values: CDR1 SGHDT, CDR2 YYEEEE. The CDR3 DNA reads as TGTGCCAGCAGCTTTCGAAACAGACAGGGAAATACCTATGGCTACACCTTC. This sequence encodes CASSFRNRQGNTYGYTF.

CDR3 in DNA: TGTGCCAGCAGCTTTACTAGCGGCCTAAATGAGCAGTTCTTC. Translation: CASSFTSGLNEQFF. The chain is built from TRBV7-3 and TRBJ2-1; 8 bases are a match to TRBD2. This CDR3 has 14 residues. Trimming cost V 3 bases and J 7 bases; bases outside gene matches: 5. CDR1 is SGHTA, CDR2 FQGTGA, per germline.

The gene calls are TRBV5-8 and TRBJ1-2, with 7 positions matching TRBD1. This CDR3 is 13 amino acids long. CDR1 SGHTS and CDR2 YDEGEE come from the germline V gene. The ends lost 4 bases at V and 5 bases at J; junction bases unmatched: 5. In nucleotides, the CDR3 is TGTGCCAGCAGCATCGACAGGGAGTATGGCTACACCTTC. Its protein product is CASSIDREYGYTF. Together with reference TRBV5-8 and TRBJ1-2, the CDR3 gives the full variable domain: EAGVTQSPTHLIKTRGQQATLRCSPISGHTSVYWYQQALGLGLQFLLWYDEGEERNRGNFPPRFSGRQFPNYSSELNVNALELEDSALYLCASSIDREYGYTFGSGTRLTVV.